The clone carrying this T cell receptor beta chain turned up a few times. The antigen is not known. The sample holds other DNA sequences that translate to the same CDR3. V shed 1 base, J shed 2 bases, and the junction held 3 bases outside the gene matches. The CDR3 is 15 amino acids. Germline-derived CDR1 and CDR2 are MNHEY and SMNVEV (reference sequence). Per the original data handling: Out-of-frame sequences were removed, leaving about 2,300,000 distinct TCRbeta sequences. The method was immunoSEQ multiplex PCR; TCRdb's version includes in-frame clones alone and lacks a portion of them. Clonal size and the V and J genes are those of that table, whereas D and trimming came from the DNA. The sample consists of 45,000 to 70,000 clones, more than 70% of them appearing once. The data originate from a study of memory CD4+ T cells and cytomegalovirus serostatus. Whole-study context: This sample comes from healthy Belgian adults, under 10 CMV seropositive, some 22 seronegative.

The sort gate was single viable CD3+CD4+CD8-CD45RO+ cells for memory CD4+ T cells. Whole-study results and caveats: CD4+ memory repertoires contained about 40% of the roughly 150 reported CMV TCRbeta sequences.

The origin of this receptor is an adult in good health and CMV-seronegative. Some clones in this sample may be carry-over from other donors' samples. Sequencing input: memory CD4+ T cells from blood. The genes are TRBV27 and TRBJ2-5, with TRBD1 matching over 8 bases. CDR3 loop: CASSLWGQVQETQYF. The DNA of the CDR3 is TGTGCCAGCAGTTTATGGGGACAGGTACAAGAGACCCAGTACTTC.